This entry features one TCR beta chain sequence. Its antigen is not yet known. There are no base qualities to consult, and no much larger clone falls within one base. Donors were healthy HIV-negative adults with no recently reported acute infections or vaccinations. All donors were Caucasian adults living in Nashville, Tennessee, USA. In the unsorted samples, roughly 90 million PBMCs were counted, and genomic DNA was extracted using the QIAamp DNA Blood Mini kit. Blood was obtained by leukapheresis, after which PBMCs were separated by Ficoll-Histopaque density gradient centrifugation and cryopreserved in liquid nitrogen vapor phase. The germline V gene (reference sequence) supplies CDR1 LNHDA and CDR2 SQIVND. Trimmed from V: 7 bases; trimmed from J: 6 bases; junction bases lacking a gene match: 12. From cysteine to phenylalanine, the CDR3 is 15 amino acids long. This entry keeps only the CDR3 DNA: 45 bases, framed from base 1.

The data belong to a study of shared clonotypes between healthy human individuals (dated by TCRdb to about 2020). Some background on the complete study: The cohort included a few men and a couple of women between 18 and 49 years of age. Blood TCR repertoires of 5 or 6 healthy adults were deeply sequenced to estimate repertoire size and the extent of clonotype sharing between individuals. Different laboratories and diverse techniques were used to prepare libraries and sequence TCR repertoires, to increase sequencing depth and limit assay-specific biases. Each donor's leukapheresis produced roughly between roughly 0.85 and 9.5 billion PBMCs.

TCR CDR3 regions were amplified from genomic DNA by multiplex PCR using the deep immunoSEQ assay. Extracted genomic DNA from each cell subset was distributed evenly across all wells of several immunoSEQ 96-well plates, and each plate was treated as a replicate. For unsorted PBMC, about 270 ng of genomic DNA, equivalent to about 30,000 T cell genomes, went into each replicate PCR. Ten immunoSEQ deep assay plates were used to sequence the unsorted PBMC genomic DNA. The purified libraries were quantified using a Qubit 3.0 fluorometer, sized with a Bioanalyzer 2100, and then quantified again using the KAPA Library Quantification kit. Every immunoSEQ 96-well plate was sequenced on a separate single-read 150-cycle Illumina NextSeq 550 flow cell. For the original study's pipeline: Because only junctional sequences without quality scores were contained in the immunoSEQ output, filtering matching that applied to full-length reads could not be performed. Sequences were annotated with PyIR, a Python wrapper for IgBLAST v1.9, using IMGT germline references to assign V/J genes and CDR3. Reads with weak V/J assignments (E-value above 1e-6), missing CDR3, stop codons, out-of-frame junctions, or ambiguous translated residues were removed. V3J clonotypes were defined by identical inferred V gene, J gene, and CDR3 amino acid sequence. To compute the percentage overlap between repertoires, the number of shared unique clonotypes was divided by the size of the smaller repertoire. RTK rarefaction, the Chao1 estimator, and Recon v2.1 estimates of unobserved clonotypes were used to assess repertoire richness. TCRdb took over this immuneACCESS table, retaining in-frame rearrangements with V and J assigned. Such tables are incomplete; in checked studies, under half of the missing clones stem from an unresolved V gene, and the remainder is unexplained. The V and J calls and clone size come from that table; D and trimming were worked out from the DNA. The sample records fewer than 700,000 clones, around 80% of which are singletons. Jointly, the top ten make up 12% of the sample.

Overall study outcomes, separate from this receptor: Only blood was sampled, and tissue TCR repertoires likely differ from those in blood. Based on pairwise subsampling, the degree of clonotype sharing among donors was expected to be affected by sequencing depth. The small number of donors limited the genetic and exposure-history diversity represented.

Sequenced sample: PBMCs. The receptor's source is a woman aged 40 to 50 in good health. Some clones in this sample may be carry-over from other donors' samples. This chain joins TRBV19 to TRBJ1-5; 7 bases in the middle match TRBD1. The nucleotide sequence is TGTGCCAGTACCCACCCGGGACAGAAACTTCAGCCCCAGCATTTT. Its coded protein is CASTHPGQKLQPQHF.